A selection of T cell receptor beta chains follows, all from one sample in a study of T cells after yellow fever vaccination. Via MiXCR, TCRdb re-called the 5' RACE reads, giving one row per CDR3 protein. The sample yields roughly 240,000 distinct CDR3 sequences, about 7% seen once. Sequenced material: CD4+ T cells sorted from PBMCs, taken on the day of the yellow fever booster vaccination. These receptors came from a man aged 30-40 years who received the YFV17D yellow fever vaccine. CDR3s include the opening cysteine and the closing phenylalanine or tryptophan. A D gene is named only where the DNA matches it firmly. A clone size is listed for some rows: how often the clone was seen (once, few, many), or a class if it is expanded.

TRBV5-1	TRBJ1-6	few	-	TGCGCCAGCAGCTTCGGTGCAGGGGAGAATTCACCCCTCCACTTT	CASSFGAGENSPLHF
TRBV5-1	TRBJ2-7	few	TRBD2	TGCGCCAGCAGCCTGGGACTAGCGGGAGAACAGTACTTC	CASSLGLAGEQYF
TRBV3-1	TRBJ2-3	few	TRBD2	TGTGCCAGCAGCCAAGCCGGGAGGGATACCACAGATACGCAGTATTTT	CASSQAGRDTTDTQYF
TRBV30	TRBJ2-7	-	-	TGTGCCTGGAGTGACCTCGGTTACGTAAACCAGGCCAACTTC	CAWSDLGYVNQANF
TRBV29-1	TRBJ2-1	many	-	TGCAGCGTTACCCAGCGGGTTTTCCCCTACAATGAGCAGTTCTTC	CSVTQRVFPYNEQFF
TRBV4-3	TRBJ2-1	many	-	TGCGCCAGCAGCCAAGTTCTCTACAATGAGCAGTTCTTC	CASSQVLYNEQFF
TRBV7-2	TRBJ2-3	many	TRBD2	TGTGCCACCAGTAGGACTAGCGACAATACGCAGTATTTT	CATSRTSDNTQYF
TRBV3-1	TRBJ2-7	many	-	TGTGCCAGCAGCGACCGGGCCGAGCAGTACTTC	CASSDRAEQYF
TRBV20-1	TRBJ2-3	many	-	TGCAGTGCCTTGAGCGAATCTAGCACAGATACGCAGTATTTT	CSALSESSTDTQYF
TRBV7-9	TRBJ2-1	-	-	TGTGCCAGCAGCTTAGACCTAAGGTACAATGAGCAGTTCTTC	CASSLDLRYNEQFF
TRBV7-2	TRBJ1-2	-	-	TGTGCCAGCAGCTTAGCGGAGGGCAGGGGCGGTGGCTACACCTTC	CASSLAEGRGGGYTF
TRBV6-2/TRBV6-3	TRBJ2-1	many	TRBD1	TGTGCCAGTTTGGACAGGTTCAACAATGAGCAGTTCTTC	CASLDRFNNEQFF
TRBV4-3	TRBJ2-2	few	-	TGCGCCAGCAGCCAAGTAGCAGACGGACTGAACACCGGGGAGCTGTTTTTT	CASSQVADGLNTGELFF
TRBV14	TRBJ2-1	few	TRBD2	TGTGCCAGCAGCCTAGCGGGAGGGCCCGTCGTCTACAATGAGCAGTTCTTC	CASSLAGGPVVYNEQFF
TRBV27	TRBJ2-6	few	TRBD1	TGTGCCAGCAGTACCGGACAGGGGGCGCTTCGGATGTCTGGGGCCAACGTCCTGACTTTC	CASSTGQGALRMSGANVLTF
TRBV18	TRBJ2-5	many	TRBD2	TGTGCCAGCTCACCACCGTCACGCCTAGCGGGAACAGAGACCCAGTACTTC	CASSPPSRLAGTETQYF
TRBV20-1	TRBJ2-1	-	-	TGCAGTGCTGAAAGGGCCAACCGTAGGGGAGAAGAGCAGTTCTTC	CSAERANRRGEEQFF
TRBV15	TRBJ2-5	many	TRBD2	TGTGCCACCAGCGGGGGGACTAGGTTGGAGACCCAGTACTTC	CATSGGTRLETQYF
TRBV6-2/TRBV6-3	TRBJ2-7	-	-	TGTGCCAGCAGTAAATCAGGGGGGACTGCGGGGTTCGAGCAGTACTTC	CASSKSGGTAGFEQYF
TRBV29-1	TRBJ2-1	many	TRBD2	TGCAGCGTCGGGGGGGGCATAACCTACAATGAGCAGTTCTTC	CSVGGGITYNEQFF
TRBV29-1	TRBJ2-7	few	-	TGCAGCGTGAGCAGTAATCTCTACGAGCAGTACTTC	CSVSSNLYEQYF
TRBV20-1	TRBJ2-3	-	TRBD1	TGCAGTGCTAGAAACCGGGACAGGGGAGGCATTACGCAGTATTTT	CSARNRDRGGITQYF
TRBV6-5	TRBJ2-3	-	-	TGTGCCAGCAGTTACGAGACTAGGGGGGGCGATACGCAGTATTTT	CASSYETRGGDTQYF
TRBV12-3/TRBV12-4	TRBJ2-3	many	-	TGTGCCAGCCGTTTAGGCGTGAGCACAGATACGCAGTATTTT	CASRLGVSTDTQYF
TRBV7-9	TRBJ2-7	-	TRBD2	TGTGCCAGCAGCCTAGTGGGGCGGGAGGGCCTGGACGAGCAGTACTTC	CASSLVGREGLDEQYF
TRBV7-3	TRBJ1-1	many	TRBD1	TGTGCCAGCAGCCGAGATGGACAGGGTGTGTCTGAAGCTTTCTTT	CASSRDGQGVSEAFF
TRBV7-2	TRBJ2-7	-	-	TGTGCCAGCAGCTCCCGGGGTGGATCCTACGAGCAGTACTTC	CASSSRGGSYEQYF
TRBV9	TRBJ1-1	few	-	TGTGCCAGCAGCGTAGACCCACGGGGGGCAGCTGAAGCTTTCTTT	CASSVDPRGAAEAFF
TRBV15	TRBJ2-3	-	-	TGTGCCACCAGGGGCCCCGCAGATACGCAGTATTTT	CATRGPADTQYF
TRBV20-1	TRBJ1-5	many	-	TGCAGTGCTAGTATTAGTAGCAATCAGCCCCAGCATTTT	CSASISSNQPQHF
TRBV6-1	TRBJ2-2	-	TRBD2	TGTGCCAGCAGAGACGGGACTACCTACACCGGGGAGCTGTTTTTT	CASRDGTTYTGELFF
TRBV25-1	TRBJ2-7	few	TRBD1	TGTGCCAGCAGTACGACAGGGGGCTCCTACGAGCAGTACTTC	CASSTTGGSYEQYF
TRBV12-3/TRBV12-4	TRBJ1-5	-	TRBD1	TGTGCCAGCATGTCGGGGCAGGGGGGTAGACAGCCCCAGCATTTT	CASMSGQGGRQPQHF